This T cell receptor (beta chain) was retrieved from a study of cytomegalovirus exposure and HLA in healthy donors. The overall study: The same platform used for the approximately 670 first-cohort repertoires was also used for the 100 to 150 validation repertoires, as a later analysis reported.

For this clone: Its antigen is unidentified.

Study results and limitations: The authors enumerated around 150 TCR beta chains as linked to cytomegalovirus. A few chains linked to CMV were shown in vitro to be specific for CMV antigens.

Among the 120 or so subjects of the validation cohort, separate from the 666-subject first cohort, were the donors. Measured with immunoSEQ multiplex PCR; TCRdb has only the in-frame clones, and not every one. The table includes around 180,000 clones, roughly 86% detected once. Germline V CDR1 and CDR2: SGHDN, FVKESK. The CDR3 has 16 residues. Trimming took 0 bases from V and 4 from J, leaving 14 bases between them. The clonotype comes from a woman between 18 and 30 years old in good health and CMV-seronegative. Sequences were obtained from PBMCs. This chain links TRBV14 with TRBJ2-3, with a weak D call TRBD1 (5 bases). The CDR3 sequence is CASSQDSGIWPDTQYF. CDR3 sequence (DNA): TGTGCCAGCAGCCAAGATTCAGGGATCTGGCCAGATACGCAGTATTTT.